The sequence of this TCR beta chain was determined in a study of cytomegalovirus exposure and HLA in healthy donors. Regarding the study as a whole: With high specificity and sensitivity, the classifier reportedly diagnosed cytomegalovirus status. An analysis was carried out at a later point. It showed that HLA-associated TCR beta chains were more clonally expanded than equally common non-associated chains. Trimming of TCR beta V- and J-genes showed a link, identified in a later analysis, to a missense DCLRE1C variant.

About this clone: Its specificity is not known.

Trimming left V 6 bases short and J 4 bases short, with 15 bases between. The CDR3 spans 14 residues. Germline loops: CDR1 MDHEN, CDR2 SYDVKM. The primer mix had 60 Vbeta and 13 Jbeta primers. Profiled with immunoSEQ multiplex PCR; TCRdb holds only in-frame clones, not every one. The table includes 150,000 or so clones, about three quarters detected once. The sequenced material came from PBMCs. This sequence originates from a woman between 45 and 60 years old in good health and CMV-seropositive. The genes are TRBV28 and TRBJ2-5; weak D call: TRBD2 (6 bases). CDR3 DNA: TGTGCCAGCAGGTCCGGGACTGGCTTAGAGACCCAGTACTTC. Its translation is CASRSGTGLETQYF.